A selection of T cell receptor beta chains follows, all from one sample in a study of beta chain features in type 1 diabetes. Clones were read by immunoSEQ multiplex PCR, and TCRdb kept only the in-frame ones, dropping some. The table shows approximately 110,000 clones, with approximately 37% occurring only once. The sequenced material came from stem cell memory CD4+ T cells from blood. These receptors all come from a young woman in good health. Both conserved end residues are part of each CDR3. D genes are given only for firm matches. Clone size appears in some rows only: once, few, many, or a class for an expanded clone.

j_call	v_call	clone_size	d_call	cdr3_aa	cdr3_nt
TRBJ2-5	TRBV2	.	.	CASKQGETQYF	TGTGCCAGCAAACAGGGCGAGACCCAGTACTTC
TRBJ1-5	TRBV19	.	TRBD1	CASSIGERGQGYQPQHF	TGTGCCAGTAGTATAGGAGAGCGAGGACAGGGCTATCAGCCCCAGCATTTT
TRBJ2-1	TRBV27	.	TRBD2	CASSSLVLAGGNEQFF	TGTGCCAGCAGTTCCCTGGTGTTAGCGGGAGGCAATGAGCAGTTCTTC
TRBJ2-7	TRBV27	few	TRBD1	CASSTGQGSYEQYF	TGTGCCAGCAGTACGGGACAGGGGAGCTACGAGCAGTACTTC
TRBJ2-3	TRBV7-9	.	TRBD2	CASSWTSGSTDTQYF	TGTGCCAGCAGCTGGACTAGCGGGAGCACAGATACGCAGTATTTT
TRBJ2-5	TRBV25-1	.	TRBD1	CASGKRQGTETQYF	TGTGCCAGCGGGAAGAGACAGGGAACAGAGACCCAGTACTTC
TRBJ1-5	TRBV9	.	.	CASSAGGVPNQPQHF	TGTGCCAGCAGCGCCGGGGGGGTTCCCAATCAGCCCCAGCATTTT
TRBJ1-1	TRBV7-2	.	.	CASSLQVNTEAFF	TGTGCCAGCAGCTTGCAGGTGAACACTGAAGCTTTCTTT
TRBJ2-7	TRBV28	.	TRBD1	CASSPAIGTGRSEQYF	TGTGCCAGCAGTCCAGCCATCGGGACAGGGAGAAGCGAGCAGTACTTC
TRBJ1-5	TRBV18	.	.	CASSPGAGSNQPQHF	TGTGCCAGCTCACCAGGGGCAGGGAGCAATCAGCCCCAGCATTTT
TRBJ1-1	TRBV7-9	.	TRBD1	CASSPGQVNTEAFF	TGTGCCAGCAGCCCAGGACAGGTGAACACTGAAGCTTTCTTT
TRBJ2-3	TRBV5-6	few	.	CASSLEWAGRDTQYF	TGTGCCAGCAGCTTGGAGTGGGCGGGGAGGGATACGCAGTATTTT
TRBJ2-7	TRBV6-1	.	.	CASSRDNYEQYF	TGTGCCAGCAGTCGGGACAACTACGAGCAGTACTTC
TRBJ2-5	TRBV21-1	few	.	CATPGNIRQETQYF	TGTGCCACCCCGGGGAACATACGCCAAGAGACCCAGTACTTC
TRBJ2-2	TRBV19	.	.	CASRVVSRGTGELFF	TGTGCCAGTAGGGTAGTTTCGAGAGGCACCGGGGAGCTGTTTTTT
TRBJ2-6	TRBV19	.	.	CASCHFSPKALSGANVLTF	TGTGCCAGTTGCCACTTCTCGCCAAAAGCCCTGTCTGGGGCCAACGTCCTGACTTTC
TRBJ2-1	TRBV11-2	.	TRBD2	CASSSGAGGFNEQFF	TGTGCCAGCAGCTCGGGAGCGGGAGGCTTCAATGAGCAGTTCTTC
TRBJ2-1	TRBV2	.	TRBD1	CASIRQGALNEQFF	TGTGCCAGCATCCGACAGGGGGCATTGAATGAGCAGTTCTTC
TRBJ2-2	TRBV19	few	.	CASSITGDTGELFF	TGTGCCAGTAGTATTACAGGAGACACCGGGGAGCTGTTTTTT
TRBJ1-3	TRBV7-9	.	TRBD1	CASSPTGTGIWNTIYF	TGTGCCAGCAGCCCAACCGGGACAGGGATATGGAACACCATATATTTT
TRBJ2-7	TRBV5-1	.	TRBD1	CASSLEPTGFRYEQYF	TGCGCCAGCAGCTTGGAGCCGACAGGGTTTCGCTACGAGCAGTACTTC
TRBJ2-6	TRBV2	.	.	CASRDNRAGANVLTF	TGTGCCAGCAGGGACAACAGGGCCGGGGCCAACGTCCTGACTTTC
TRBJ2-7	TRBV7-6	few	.	CASSSPGQRGGQYF	TGTGCCAGCAGCTCCCCCGGGCAAAGGGGCGGGCAGTACTTC
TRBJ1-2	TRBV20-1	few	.	CSARAVYGYTF	TGCAGTGCTAGAGCGGTCTATGGCTACACCTTC
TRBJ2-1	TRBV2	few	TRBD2	CASSGGTSGYNEQFF	TGTGCCAGCAGCGGAGGGACTAGCGGTTACAATGAGCAGTTCTTC
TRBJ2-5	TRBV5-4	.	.	CASSRRRAYQETQYF	TGTGCCAGCAGCCGTCGAAGAGCTTACCAAGAGACCCAGTACTTC
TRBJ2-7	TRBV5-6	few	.	CASRRRSGLYEQYF	TGTGCCAGCAGGCGACGTTCAGGGCTCTACGAGCAGTACTTC
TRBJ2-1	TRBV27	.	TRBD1	CASSSPGQGRNEQFF	TGTGCCAGCAGTTCGCCGGGACAGGGGAGGAATGAGCAGTTCTTC
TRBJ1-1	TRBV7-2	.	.	CASSLVDLRGTEAFF	TGTGCCAGCAGCTTAGTGGACCTCAGGGGCACTGAAGCTTTCTTT
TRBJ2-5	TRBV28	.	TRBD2	CASRPTPSGGFLTQYF	TGTGCCAGCAGACCTACCCCCAGCGGGGGTTTCTTAACCCAGTACTTC
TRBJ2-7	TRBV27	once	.	CASSFTRRGSYEQYF	TGTGCCAGCAGTTTTACCCGGCGGGGCTCCTACGAGCAGTACTTC
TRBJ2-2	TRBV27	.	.	CASSPVRWNTGELFF	TGTGCCAGCAGCCCCGTCCGGTGGAACACCGGGGAGCTGTTTTTT
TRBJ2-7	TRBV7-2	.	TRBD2	CASSSHRLAGPPSYEQYF	TGTGCCAGCAGCTCGCACCGGTTAGCGGGACCGCCTTCCTACGAGCAGTACTTC
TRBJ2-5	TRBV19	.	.	CASSTYQETQYF	TGTGCCAGTAGTACGTACCAAGAGACCCAGTACTTC
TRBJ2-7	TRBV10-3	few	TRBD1	CAIGPDRGYEQYF	TGTGCCATCGGACCGGACAGGGGTTACGAGCAGTACTTC
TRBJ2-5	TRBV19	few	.	CASIPRGSYGETQYF	TGTGCCAGCATCCCAAGAGGCAGTTACGGAGAGACCCAGTACTTC
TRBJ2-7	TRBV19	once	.	CASSIMSDSYEQYF	TGTGCCAGTAGTATAATGAGCGACTCCTACGAGCAGTACTTC
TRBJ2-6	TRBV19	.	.	CASSILRDLRDSGANVLTF	TGTGCCAGTAGTATTCTGAGAGACTTACGAGACTCTGGGGCCAACGTCCTGACTTTC
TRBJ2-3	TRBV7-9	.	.	CASSLDSNTQYF	TGTGCCAGCAGCTTGGATAGCAATACGCAGTATTTT
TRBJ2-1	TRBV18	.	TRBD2	CASSPPLAGMGQFF	TGTGCCAGCTCACCACCTCTAGCGGGAATGGGACAGTTCTTC
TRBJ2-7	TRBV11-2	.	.	CASSLGGRYEQYF	TGTGCCAGCAGCCTGGGGGGACGGTACGAGCAGTACTTC
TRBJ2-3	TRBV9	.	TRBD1	CASSRFGQGADTQYF	TGTGCCAGCAGTCGTTTCGGACAGGGCGCAGATACGCAGTATTTT
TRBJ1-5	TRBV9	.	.	CASSRALEDQPQHF	TGTGCCAGCAGCAGGGCCCTGGAGGATCAGCCCCAGCATTTT
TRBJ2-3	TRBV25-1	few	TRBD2	CASSLAGANTDTQYF	TGTGCCAGCAGTCTCGCGGGAGCTAACACAGATACGCAGTATTTT
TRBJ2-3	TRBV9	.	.	CASSVGGSDDTQYF	TGTGCCAGCAGCGTAGGAGGTAGCGACGATACGCAGTATTTT
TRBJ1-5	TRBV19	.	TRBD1	CASSTQTGSGQPQHF	TGTGCCAGTAGTACCCAGACAGGGTCCGGCCAGCCCCAGCATTTT
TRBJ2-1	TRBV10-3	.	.	CAIRRDPSYNEQFF	TGTGCCATCCGCCGGGATCCTTCTTACAATGAGCAGTTCTTC
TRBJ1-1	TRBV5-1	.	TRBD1	CASSPGGTAQTEAFF	TGCGCCAGCAGCCCGGGGGGGACAGCGCAGACTGAAGCTTTCTTT
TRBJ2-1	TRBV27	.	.	CASSAYTSNEQFF	TGTGCCAGCAGTGCGTACACTAGCAATGAGCAGTTCTTC
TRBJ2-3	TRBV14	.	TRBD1	CASSQLDRVADTQYF	TGTGCCAGCAGCCAATTGGACAGGGTCGCAGATACGCAGTATTTT
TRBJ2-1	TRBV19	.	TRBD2	CASSIGLVGTTDYNEQFF	TGTGCCAGTAGTATTGGTCTGGTCGGGACTACCGACTACAATGAGCAGTTCTTC
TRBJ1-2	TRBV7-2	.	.	CASSLNPGLYGYTF	TGTGCCAGCAGCTTAAACCCCGGACTCTATGGCTACACCTTC
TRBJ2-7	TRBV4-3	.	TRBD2	CASSQENAGGPLYEQYF	TGCGCCAGCAGCCAAGAAAATGCGGGAGGACCACTCTACGAGCAGTACTTC
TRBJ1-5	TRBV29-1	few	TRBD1	CSTSDRGHGNQPQHF	TGCAGCACGTCTGACAGGGGGCATGGCAATCAGCCCCAGCATTTT
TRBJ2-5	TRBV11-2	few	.	CASSLDNPWDTMETQYF	TGTGCCAGCAGCTTAGATAACCCCTGGGACACCATGGAGACCCAGTACTTC
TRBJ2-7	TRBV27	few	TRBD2	CASSPRYGGSGYEQYF	TGTGCCAGCAGTCCCCGATACGGCGGGAGTGGCTACGAGCAGTACTTC
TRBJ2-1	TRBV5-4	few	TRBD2	CASSTLAGRSNEQFF	TGTGCCAGCAGCACCCTAGCGGGAAGATCCAATGAGCAGTTCTTC
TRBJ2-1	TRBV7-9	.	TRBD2	CASSPRSGRGNEQFF	TGTGCCAGCAGCCCTCGTAGCGGGAGGGGGAATGAGCAGTTCTTC